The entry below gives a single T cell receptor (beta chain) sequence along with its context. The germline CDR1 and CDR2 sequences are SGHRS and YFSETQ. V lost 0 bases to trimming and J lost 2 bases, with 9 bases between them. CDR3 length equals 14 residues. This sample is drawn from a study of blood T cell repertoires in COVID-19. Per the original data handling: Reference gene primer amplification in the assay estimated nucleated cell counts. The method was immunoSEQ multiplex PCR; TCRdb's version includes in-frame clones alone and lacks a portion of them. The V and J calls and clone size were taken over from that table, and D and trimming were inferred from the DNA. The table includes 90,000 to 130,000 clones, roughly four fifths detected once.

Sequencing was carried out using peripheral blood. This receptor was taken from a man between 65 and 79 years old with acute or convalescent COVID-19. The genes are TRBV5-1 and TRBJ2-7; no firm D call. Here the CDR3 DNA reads TGCGCCAGCAGCTTGGACAGCTTCACCTACGAGCAGTACTTC. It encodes CASSLDSFTYEQYF. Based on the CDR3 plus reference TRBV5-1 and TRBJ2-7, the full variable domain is KAGVTQTPRYLIKTRGQQVTLSCSPISGHRSVSWYQQTPGQGLQFLFEYFSETQRNKGNFPGRFSGRQFSNSRSEMNVSTLELGDSALYLCASSLDSFTYEQYFGPGTRLTVT.